This T cell receptor (beta chain) was retrieved from a study of blood T cell repertoires in COVID-19. Background on the study: In each case, the material was cDNA or gDNA derived from T cells, B-cell-depleted T cells, or PBMCs.

The CDR3 totals 13 residues. V lost 5 bases and J 9 bases, leaving 13 bases between the germline ends. Germline V CDR1 and CDR2: SGHVS, FNYEAQ. Original processing notes: Reference gene primers were amplified, and this amplification served to estimate nucleated cell counts. Generated by immunoSEQ multiplex PCR, the TCRdb table keeps only in-frame clones and is missing some. D and trimming were read from the DNA, whereas the V and J calls and clone size are those reported in that table. Of about 170,000 clones listed, about 89% were seen once; the top ten hold about 3.5%. J is TRBJ2-2 and V is TRBV7-6; D gene ambiguous. The receptor was isolated from a man in his sixties or seventies with acute or convalescent COVID-19. Sequenced material: peripheral blood. In DNA form, the CDR3 reads TGTGCCAGCAGCGTTAATATGGGCCGGGAGCTGTTTTTT. Translated: CASSVNMGRELFF.